One sample yielded the 19 T cell receptor beta chains listed below, sequenced in a study of shared clonotypes between healthy human individuals. Clones were read by immunoSEQ multiplex PCR, and TCRdb kept only the in-frame ones, dropping some. The data show 2 million to 2.5 million clones, under 97% seen once. The specimen sequenced was naive CD4+ T cells sorted from blood. Subset meaning: CD45RA+ positively selected. The receptors originated from a man aged 18 to 29 in good health.

This clone came up once. The chain joins TRBV5-1 to TRBJ1-1; D gene ambiguous. Between the trimmed V and J ends, which lost 0 bases and 4 bases, there was a span of 10 bases. The CDR3 runs 14 residues. CDR1 and CDR2 (germline): SGHRS, YFSETQ. The DNA for the CDR3 is TGCGCCAGCAGCTTGGAAGACTTCTTCACTGAAGCTTTCTTT. Amino acid sequence: CASSLEDFFTEAFF.

The V and J genes are TRBV18 and TRBJ1-3; 7 bases match TRBD1. V was clipped by 2 bases and J by 6 bases; unmatched bases: 19. Germline V gene sequence: CDR1 KGHSH, CDR2 LQKENI. The CDR3 consists of 19 residues. The DNA for the CDR3 is TGTGCCAGCTCACCAGTGTTGCTTTTCGACAGGGAAGAAGAAAACACCATATATTTT. Protein sequence: CASSPVLLFDREEENTIYF.

J is TRBJ2-2 and V is TRBV5-4; 8 bases fit TRBD2. With V trimmed by 4 bases and J by 2 bases, 7 bases remained unmatched. The CDR3 extends over 16 amino acids. Germline CDR1 and CDR2: SGHNT and YYREEE (reference sequence). This CDR3 is CASSPRLATNTGELFF. CDR3 DNA sequence: TGTGCCAGCAGCCCCAGACTAGCGACCAACACCGGGGAGCTGTTTTTT. The whole variable domain, remainder taken from reference TRBV5-4 and TRBJ2-2, is ETGVTQSPTHLIKTRGQQVTLRCSSQSGHNTVSWYQQALGQGPQFIFQYYREEENGRGNFPPRFSGLQFPNYSSELNVNALELDDSALYLCASSPRLATNTGELFFGEGSRLTVL.

The chain uses TRBV25-1 and TRBJ1-6, with D hard to call. The V end was cut by 3 bases, the J end by 7 bases, with 7 bases between. CDR3 length: 13 amino acids. Germline V gene data show CDR1 as MGHDK and CDR2 as SYGVNS. CDR3 amino acids: CASSDEGNSPLHF. The CDR3 bases are TGTGCCAGCAGTGATGAAGGGAATTCACCCCTCCACTTT.

The V gene is TRBV20-1, the J gene TRBJ2-7, with D uncertain. Germline CDR1 is DFQATT and CDR2 is SNEGSKA (reference sequence). The CDR3 spans 11 residues. V lost 0 bases to trimming and J lost 8 bases, with 8 bases between them. The CDR3 DNA reads TGCAGTGCTAGAGATCAGGAGAAGCAGTACTTC. It is translated as CSARDQEKQYF.

The CDR3 DNA reads TGTGCCAGCAGTTCCGGTACAGGGGGCTTCGGTCAGCCCCAGCATTTT. Translated, it gives CASSSGTGGFGQPQHF. V and J are TRBV6-5 and TRBJ1-5, with TRBD1 matching over 9 bases. V was clipped by 4 bases and J by 6 bases; unmatched bases: 10. The CDR3 spans 16 residues. Germline CDR1 reads MNHEY; CDR2 reads SVGAGI.

The chain combines TRBV5-5 with TRBJ1-1, with D hard to call. Deletions cut 0 bases from V and 7 bases from J, with 4 bases between. CDR3 length: 11 residues. Per the germline V gene, CDR1 is SGHKS and CDR2 is YYEKEE (reference sequence). The CDR3 DNA sequence: TGTGCCAGCAGCTTGGCGGGTGAAGCTTTCTTT. This sequence encodes CASSLAGEAFF.

The gene calls are TRBV5-1 and TRBJ2-3; D is undetermined. This CDR3 spans 14 amino acids. Trimming left V 5 bases short and J 4 bases short, with 14 bases between. The germline V gene encodes CDR1 SGHRS and CDR2 YFSETQ. CDR3 in amino acids: CASSLRPDPDTQYF. CDR3 in DNA: TGCGCCAGCAGTCTCAGGCCCGACCCAGATACGCAGTATTTT.

The chain uses TRBV11-2 and TRBJ2-3, with TRBD2 identical over 7 bases. CDR1 and CDR2 from the germline V gene are SGHAT and FQNNGV. The CDR3 sequence is 14 residues long. V trimming: 2 bases; J trimming: 13 bases; junction bases outside the gene matches: 12. In nucleotides, the CDR3 is TGTGCCAGCAGCTTAAACCGGGCGCGGGAGCGTGAGTATTTT. This codes for CASSLNRAREREYF.

The CDR3 sequence is CASSRGLGGGEQYF. The CDR3 DNA follows: TGTGCCAGCAGTCGTGGACTAGGAGGTGGCGAGCAGTACTTC. The chain joins TRBV6-5 to TRBJ2-7, with 7 bases aligning to TRBD2. After removal of 5 bases from V and 6 bases from J, the junction contained 10 bases not matched to a gene. This CDR3 spans 14 amino acids. Germline CDR1 MNHEY, CDR2 SVGAGI.

The chain joins TRBV18 to TRBJ2-7; D remains ambiguous. CDR1 and CDR2 from the germline V gene are KGHSH and LQKENI. This CDR3 comprises 13 residues. With 5 bases removed from V and 2 bases from J, the gap between germline ends came to 10 bases. CDR3 DNA: TGTGCCAGCTCATCCTCTGGACCCTACGAGCAGTACTTC. It codes for CASSSSGPYEQYF.

The chain combines TRBV2 with TRBJ1-2; D possibly corresponds to TRBD1 (5 bases). Trimming stripped 4 bases from V and 0 bases from J, with 15 bases between. The CDR3 spans 16 residues. Germline V CDR1 and CDR2: SNHLY, FYNNEI. This CDR3 reads CASSGLRVSANYGYTF. Here the CDR3 DNA reads TGTGCCAGCAGTGGCCTCAGGGTATCGGCTAACTATGGCTACACCTTC.

The chain combines TRBV5-1 with TRBJ2-2, with D perhaps matching TRBD2 (5 bases). Trimming removed 0 bases from V and 4 bases from J, with 13 bases in between. The germline gives CDR1 SGHRS, CDR2 YFSETQ. This CDR3 is built from 16 residues. In nucleotides, the CDR3 is TGCGCCAGCAGCTTGGTCTTAATGGGGAGCACCGGGGAGCTGTTTTTT. This gives the protein CASSLVLMGSTGELFF.

The chain employs TRBV10-3 and TRBJ1-6; no clear D gene. CDR3 length equals 13 residues. The ends were cut back, 6 bases at V and 8 bases at J, with 11 bases in the middle. Germline V gene sequence: CDR1 ENHRY, CDR2 SYGVKD. CDR3 coding DNA: TGTGCCATCAGCTTGGGCACGTATTCACCCCTCCACTTT. Protein: CAISLGTYSPLHF.

V gene TRBV30 combines with J gene TRBJ1-2; D unresolved. Trimming left V 4 bases short and J 3 bases short, with 12 bases between. Germline loops: CDR1 GTSNPN, CDR2 SVGIG (reference sequence). CDR3 length equals 13 residues. CDR3 sequence (DNA): TGTGCCTGGACAGCGTCGGCGCACTATGGCTACACCTTC. Its protein product is CAWTASAHYGYTF.

The sample holds one count of this clone. The chain links TRBV27 to TRBJ2-1; weak D call: TRBD1 (6 bases). There are 14 residues in the CDR3. V lost 4 bases, J lost 2 bases, and 9 bases lay in between. Per germline, CDR1 MNHEY and CDR2 SMNVEV (reference sequence). DNA for the CDR3: TGTGCCAGCAGTTCTCGACAGGCCTACAATGAGCAGTTCTTC. Translating it yields CASSSRQAYNEQFF.

The chain carries TRBV6-6 and TRBJ1-6; D might be TRBD1 (5 bases). V lost 2 bases, J lost 6 bases, and 8 bases lay in between. CDR3 length: 14 residues. Germline-derived CDR1 and CDR2 are MNHNY and SVGAGI (reference sequence). The CDR3 DNA reads as TGTGCCAGCAGTTACGGGGACCTTAATTCACCCCTCCACTTT. It is translated as CASSYGDLNSPLHF.

For this clone: The sample carries other DNA sequences with the same CDR3. The chain recombines TRBV6-1 with TRBJ1-5; 7 bases map to TRBD1. Germline assignment: CDR1 MNHNS and CDR2 SASEGT. V was pared by 6 bases and J by 1 base, with 3 bases of the junction left unmatched. The CDR3 contains 14 residues. DNA for the CDR3: TGTGCCAGCAGAGCGGGACAGAGCAATCAGCCCCAGCATTTT. Its translation is CASRAGQSNQPQHF.

With regard to this clone: Additional DNA sequences in this sample encode the identical CDR3. This chain connects TRBV11-3 to TRBJ2-1, with D unresolved. Trimming pared 5 bases from V and 7 bases from J, leaving 9 bases between. The germline CDR1 and CDR2 sequences are SGHNT and YENEEA. The CDR3 sequence is 12 residues long. This chain's CDR3 is CASSGRNNEQFF. In DNA form, the CDR3 reads TGTGCCAGCAGCGGACGTAATAATGAGCAGTTCTTC.